This T cell receptor (beta chain) stems from a study of cytomegalovirus exposure and HLA in healthy donors. Study-wide results and caveats: In the 120 validation repertoires, a later analysis found that first-cohort TCR clusters tended to co-occur. A list of approximately 150 TCR beta chains associated with cytomegalovirus was given. Most observed TCR sequences were rare, whereas some public TCRs were detected in many donors. Using the classifier, cytomegalovirus status was reportedly diagnosed with high specificity and sensitivity.

For this clone: The antigen remains undetermined.

The CDR3 totals 15 residues. The junction had 6 bases not matched to a gene; V was cut back by 5 bases and J by 2 bases. CDR1 and CDR2 from the germline V gene are SGHAT and FQDESV (reference sequence). Assay used: immunoSEQ multiplex PCR; TCRdb lists only in-frame clones, some missing. Of about 200,000 clones in the sample, over 75% were seen once. The J gene is TRBJ2-7, the V gene TRBV11-1; 10 nucleotides match TRBD1. Sequenced sample: PBMCs. The TCR originated in a woman younger than 35 in good health and CMV-seropositive. The DNA of the CDR3 is TGTGCCAGCAGCGACCGGACAGGGGGGACCTACGAGCAGTACTTC. Amino acid sequence: CASSDRTGGTYEQYF.